The subject of this entry is one T cell receptor beta chain. Its antigen is not identified. CDR3 size: 13 residues. Germline values: CDR1 GTSNPN, CDR2 SVGIG (reference sequence). V was shortened by 0 bases and J by 8 bases, with 11 bases between the two germline ends. The table came from immunoSEQ multiplex PCR; TCRdb's copy has only in-frame clones and leaves some out. The sample includes 15,000 to 25,000 clones, about 90% seen only once; the top ten take roughly 3.9%. This entry is derived from a study of T cells in localized non-small cell lung cancer. Points from the study as a whole: The study linked higher blood T cell density to longer overall survival. Turning up in adjacent lung were a median 57 of the top 100 tumor clones. Tumor showed lower T cell clonality than uninvolved adjacent lung, where it was highest. A single tumor region was sequenced, leaving heterogeneity possible.

This specimen consisted of peripheral blood, obtained before any cancer treatment. The rearrangement uses TRBV30 and TRBJ1-3, with D uncertain. The sequence was collected from a male donor older than 55 with stage I squamous cell lung carcinoma. The CDR3 nucleotides read TGTGCCTGGAGTGTAACCGGCCGTGACACCATATATTTT. Protein: CAWSVTGRDTIYF.